The 10 T cell receptor beta chains in this list originate from one sample, sequenced in a study of blood T cell repertoires in COVID-19. Repertoires were generated with immunoSEQ multiplex PCR, while TCRdb's copy carries only in-frame clones and drops some. The sample comprises approximately 260,000 clones, 65% to 90% of which are singletons, and 4% to 6% rests with the top ten. Specimen: peripheral blood. The receptor source for this set is a woman older than 75 with active or convalescent COVID-19.

V and J are TRBV5-4 and TRBJ2-7; 7 nucleotides match TRBD1. Trimming at V came to 0 bases and at J to 3 bases, leaving 12 bases not matched to a gene. This CDR3 has 17 residues. Per germline, CDR1 SGHNT and CDR2 YYREEE (reference sequence). This CDR3 is CASSLGTGQARHYEQYF. In nucleotides, the CDR3 is TGTGCCAGCAGCTTGGGGACAGGACAGGCGAGACACTACGAGCAGTACTTC.

The chain uses TRBV28 and TRBJ1-5; D is ambiguous. The CDR3 loop spans 12 amino acids. The V end lost 5 bases, the J end lost 8 bases, and 10 bases lay between the germline ends. CDR1 and CDR2 from the germline V gene are MDHEN and SYDVKM. This CDR3 is CASSRSAEPQHF. CDR3 DNA: TGTGCCAGCAGTAGGTCCGCGGAGCCCCAGCATTTT.

The V and J genes are TRBV4-1 and TRBJ1-5; 7 positions match TRBD1. The J segment lost 0 bases and the V segment lost 0 bases, leaving 5 bases of the junction unmatched. The CDR3 length is 17 residues. CDR1 and CDR2 from the germline V gene are MGHRA and YSYEKL. CDR3 bases: TGCGCCAGCAGCCAAGACCTGACAGGGAATAGCAATCAGCCCCAGCATTTT. Translating it yields CASSQDLTGNSNQPQHF.

The table lists this clone with a few counts. The rearrangement joins TRBV15 to TRBJ2-3, with a weak D call TRBD2 (5 bases). V lost 7 bases, J lost 0 bases, and 17 bases lay in between. The CDR3 length is 16 residues. Germline V gives CDR1 LNHNV, CDR2 YYDKDF (reference sequence). The CDR3 spells CATTTNRGRSTDTQYF. In DNA, the CDR3 is TGTGCCACCACGACGAACCGGGGTCGGAGCACAGATACGCAGTATTTT.

This clone has only a few counts. V usage is TRBV12-3 or TRBV12-4 and J usage is TRBJ1-1; perhaps TRBD1 as D (5 bases). CDR3 length: 13 residues. Trimming took off 4 bases at V and 3 bases at J, with 9 bases between the two ends. DNA of the CDR3: TGTGCCAGCAGTTGGAGGGGAGACACTGAAGCTTTCTTT. Encoded protein: CASSWRGDTEAFF.

This clone has just one count. The rearrangement joins TRBV7-8 to TRBJ2-3; 9 nucleotides line up with TRBD2. With 3 bases clipped from V and 0 bases from J, the junction kept 1 base outside the gene matches. Germline V gives CDR1 SGHVS, CDR2 FQNEAQ. CDR3 size: 15 residues. The CDR3 coding sequence is TGTGCCAGCAGCTTTGGACTAGCGAGCACAGATACGCAGTATTTT. It specifies CASSFGLASTDTQYF.

For the CDR3, the DNA is TGTGCCAGCAGTGTTATCGGGACAGCCTACGAGCAGTACTTC. Translated: CASSVIGTAYEQYF. The rearrangement links TRBV2 to TRBJ2-7, with 7 bases aligning to TRBD1. The CDR3 extends over 14 amino acids. The V and J ends lost 4 bases and 2 bases, in that order; junction bases with no gene match: 5. Germline V CDR1 and CDR2: SNHLY, FYNNEI.

This sequence joins TRBV3-1 (or the pseudogene TRBV3-2) and TRBJ1-2; D gene unclear. The CDR3 length is 14 residues. V shed 2 bases and J shed 5 bases, with 12 bases lying between them. Germline CDR1 and CDR2: LGHDT and YNNKEL (reference sequence). CDR3 protein: CASSQTLATYGYTF. In DNA form, the CDR3 reads TGTGCCAGCAGCCAAACTCTAGCGACTTATGGCTACACCTTC.

This CDR3 reads CASSQDFGVAGGDEQFF. The CDR3 DNA reads TGTGCCAGCAGCCAAGATTTCGGAGTAGCGGGAGGTGATGAGCAGTTCTTC. The chain combines TRBV4-2 with TRBJ2-1; 10 bases agree with TRBD2. The CDR3 consists of 17 residues. Per germline, CDR1 LGHNA and CDR2 YNFKEQ. The V gene end was trimmed by 0 bases and the J gene end by 8 bases; junction bases not matched to a gene: 10.

V gene TRBV7-2 combines with J gene TRBJ2-7; D might be TRBD1 (5 bases). V lost 3 bases and J lost 2, with 11 bases in between. The CDR3 runs to 14 residues. Germline CDR1 SGHTA, CDR2 FQGNSA. The CDR3 sequence is CASSLAGNPYEQYF. In DNA form, the CDR3 reads TGTGCCAGCAGCTTGGCAGGGAATCCCTACGAGCAGTACTTC. Supplemented by reference TRBV7-2 and TRBJ2-7, the full variable domain reads GAGVSQSPSNKVTEKGKDVELRCDPISGHTALYWYRQSLGQGLEFLIYFQGNSAPDKSGLPSDRFSAERTGGSVSTLTIQRTQQEDSAVYLCASSLAGNPYEQYFGPGTRLTVT.